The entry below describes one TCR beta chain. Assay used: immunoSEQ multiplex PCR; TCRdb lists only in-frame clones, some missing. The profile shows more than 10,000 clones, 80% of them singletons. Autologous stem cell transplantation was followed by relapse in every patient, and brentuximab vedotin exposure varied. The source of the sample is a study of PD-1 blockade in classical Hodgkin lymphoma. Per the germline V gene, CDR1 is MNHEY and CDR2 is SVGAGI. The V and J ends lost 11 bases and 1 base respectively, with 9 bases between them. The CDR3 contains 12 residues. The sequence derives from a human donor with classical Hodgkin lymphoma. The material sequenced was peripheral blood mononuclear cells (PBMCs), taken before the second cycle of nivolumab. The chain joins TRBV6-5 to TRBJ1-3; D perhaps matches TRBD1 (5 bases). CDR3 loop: CAPGGSGNTIYF. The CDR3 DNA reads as TGTGCCCCCGGGGGGTCTGGAAACACCATATATTTT.